This note documents a single T cell receptor beta chain sequence. This specimen comes from a study of blood T cell repertoires in COVID-19. Across the study: The United States, Italy and Spain provided the acute and convalescent COVID-19 samples. T cells, B-cell-depleted T cells, or PBMCs provided the cDNA or gDNA that served as material.

In the source study's methods: Quantification of nucleated cells was approximated via reference gene primer amplification. The repertoire was sequenced with immunoSEQ multiplex PCR; TCRdb's copy has only in-frame clones and lacks some. V and J calls and clone size are copied from that table; D and trimming were computed from the DNA. The sample consists of around 120,000 clones, around nine tenths of them appearing once. Trimming pared 0 bases from V and 5 bases from J, leaving 20 bases between. The germline CDR1 and CDR2 sequences are LGHDT and YNNKEL (reference sequence). CDR3 length: 18 amino acids.

The V gene is TRBV3-1 (or the pseudogene TRBV3-2), the J gene TRBJ2-1; a weak D match, TRBD2 (5 bases). The sequence was obtained from a human donor in a cohort sampled during active COVID-19. Sequencing was performed on peripheral blood. Written as DNA, the CDR3 is TGTGCCAGCAGCCAAGAGGATCTAAAGCGGACCAAAAACAATGAGCAGTTCTTC. It specifies CASSQEDLKRTKNNEQFF.